Shown below are 23 T cell receptor beta chains from a single sample sequenced in a study of shared clonotypes between healthy human individuals. Naive CD8 populations comprised CD45RO-negative cells positively selected for CCR7, excluding terminally differentiated effector memory CD45RA+ cells. The table came from immunoSEQ multiplex PCR; TCRdb's copy has only in-frame clones and leaves some out. This sample carries about 580,000 clones, roughly 98% of them seen once, and the ten largest clones take 0.3%. Sequencing was carried out using naive CD8+ T cells sorted from blood. All receptors come from a man aged 25-45 years in good health.

This chain uses TRBV13 with TRBJ1-5, with 7 bases lining up with TRBD1. CDR1 is PRHDT, CDR2 FYEKMQ, per germline (reference sequence). The J segment lost 2 bases and the V segment lost 3 bases, leaving 4 bases of the junction unmatched. The CDR3 extends over 15 amino acids. The CDR3 bases are TGTGCCAGCAGCTTTGGGACAGACCGCAATCAGCCCCAGCATTTT. Translated: CASSFGTDRNQPQHF.

The J gene is TRBJ2-3, the V gene TRBV27; D uncertain. Germline values: CDR1 MNHEY, CDR2 SMNVEV (reference sequence). Deletions cut 1 base from V and 2 bases from J, with 13 bases between. The CDR3 is 16 residues long. The CDR3 coding sequence is TGTGCCAGCAGTTTATGGGCGAGCGCAGCCACAGATACGCAGTATTTT. Protein sequence: CASSLWASAATDTQYF.

The chain combines TRBV5-5 with TRBJ2-1; D is undetermined. CDR3 length: 11 amino acids. With 6 bases removed from V and 3 bases from J, the gap between germline ends came to 4 bases. Per germline, CDR1 SGHKS and CDR2 YYEKEE (reference sequence). The CDR3 sequence: CASTSYNEQFF. The CDR3 region has the DNA TGTGCCAGCACCAGCTACAATGAGCAGTTCTTC.

This chain uses TRBV5-4 with TRBJ2-3; TRBD2 aligns across 10 bases. Germline V lookup: CDR1 SGHNT, CDR2 YYREEE (reference sequence). Trimming at V came to 6 bases and at J to 0 bases, leaving 13 bases not matched to a gene. The CDR3 has 18 residues. The CDR3 here is CASTLTGLAGVSTDTQYF. Here the CDR3 DNA reads TGTGCCAGCACCCTTACTGGGCTAGCGGGAGTGAGCACAGATACGCAGTATTTT.

J is TRBJ1-5 and V is TRBV28, with D possibly being TRBD1 (6 bases). From germline, CDR1 is MDHEN and CDR2 SYDVKM. V was clipped by 5 bases and J by 6 bases, with 11 bases between them. The length of the CDR3 is 13 residues. CDR3 in DNA: TGTGCCAGCAGTCGGGGGCGAGGTCAGCCCCAGCATTTT. This codes for CASSRGRGQPQHF.

In this sample, this clone turned up once. This chain links TRBV7-9 with TRBJ2-1, with D possibly being TRBD2 (6 bases). Trimming pared 5 bases from V and 0 bases from J, leaving 14 bases between. The CDR3 runs to 16 residues. Germline loops: CDR1 SEHNR, CDR2 FQNEAQ (reference sequence). CDR3 sequence (DNA): TGTGCCAGCAGCCCTATGAGCGGGTACTCCTACAATGAGCAGTTCTTC. Protein: CASSPMSGYSYNEQFF.

The CDR3 here is CASSHKDSTGAYEQYF. The CDR3, as DNA: TGCGCCAGCAGCCATAAGGATTCAACGGGGGCCTACGAGCAGTACTTC. V and J are TRBV4-1 and TRBJ2-7; a weak D match, TRBD2 (6 bases). V was pared by 3 bases and J by 2 bases, with 17 bases between. From germline, CDR1 is MGHRA and CDR2 YSYEKL. This CDR3 spans 16 amino acids.

The rearrangement uses TRBV10-3 and TRBJ1-2; D uncertain. V lost 3 bases, J lost 0 bases, and 11 bases lay in between. Germline V gene data show CDR1 as ENHRY and CDR2 as SYGVKD. This CDR3 has 15 residues. CDR3 sequence (DNA): TGTGCCATCAGTGAAAACGTGGGAGCTAACTATGGCTACACCTTC. It is translated as CAISENVGANYGYTF.

The count of this clone is one. J is TRBJ2-5 and V is TRBV28; 7 nucleotides align to TRBD1. Germline CDR1 is MDHEN and CDR2 is SYDVKM. The CDR3 contains 17 residues. After removal of 4 bases from V and 4 bases from J, the junction contained 15 bases not matched to a gene. The CDR3 loop is CASSSLQTGWVGETQYF. CDR3 DNA sequence: TGTGCCAGCAGTTCCCTCCAGACAGGGTGGGTGGGAGAGACCCAGTACTTC.

Concerning this clone: The same CDR3 can be traced to other DNA sequences in this sample. CDR3 region: CASSPGYNEQFF. CDR3 sequence (DNA): TGTGCCAGCTCACCAGGCTACAATGAGCAGTTCTTC. The chain combines TRBV18 with TRBJ2-1; no clear D gene. CDR1 and CDR2 (germline): KGHSH, LQKENI. Trimming removed 2 bases from V and 3 bases from J, with 2 bases in between. The CDR3 length is 12 residues.

This clone was detected only once. This chain links TRBV4-3 with TRBJ2-1, with D unresolved. Trimming left V 0 bases short and J 4 bases short, with 10 bases between. The length of the CDR3 is 15 residues. CDR1 is LGHNA, CDR2 YSLEER, per germline. The CDR3 here is CASSQERAKYNEQFF. DNA for the CDR3: TGCGCCAGCAGCCAAGAACGTGCCAAGTACAATGAGCAGTTCTTC.

The rearrangement links TRBV5-1 to TRBJ2-7; tentative D call: TRBD1 (5 bases). V lost 4 bases and J 1 base, leaving 15 bases between the germline ends. Germline V CDR1 and CDR2: SGHRS, YFSETQ. This CDR3 contains 15 residues. CDR3 sequence: CASSRQGGKSYEQYF. The CDR3 coding sequence is TGCGCCAGCAGCCGTCAGGGCGGCAAGTCCTACGAGCAGTACTTC. Using reference TRBV5-1 and TRBJ2-7 for the parts outside the CDR3, the full variable domain is KAGVTQTPRYLIKTRGQQVTLSCSPISGHRSVSWYQQTPGQGLQFLFEYFSETQRNKGNFPGRFSGRQFSNSRSEMNVSTLELGDSALYLCASSRQGGKSYEQYFGPGTRLTVT.

The V and J genes are TRBV28 and TRBJ2-7; TRBD2 matches 11 bases. The V gene's germline CDR1 is MDHEN and CDR2 SYDVKM. The ends lost 5 bases at V and 0 bases at J; junction bases unmatched: 6. The CDR3 length is 16 residues. CDR3 bases: TGTGCCAGCAGTACGACTAGCGGGACCCTCTCCTACGAGCAGTACTTC. It specifies CASSTTSGTLSYEQYF.

J is TRBJ2-3 and V is TRBV9, with no clear D. CDR1 and CDR2 (germline): SGDLS, YYNGEE. The CDR3 totals 13 residues. The germline V and J ends were trimmed by 3 bases and 4 bases, with 9 bases remaining between them. The DNA for the CDR3 is TGTGCCAGCAGCGCCGACGGAGCAGATACGCAGTATTTT. As protein: CASSADGADTQYF. Full variable domain (missing parts from reference TRBV9 and TRBJ2-3): DSGVTQTPKHLITATGQRVTLRCSPRSGDLSVYWYQQSLDQGLQFLIQYYNGEERAKGNILERFSAQQFPDLHSELNLSSLELGDSALYFCASSADGADTQYFGPGTRLTVL.

This chain connects TRBV28 to TRBJ2-7, with 7 bases aligning to TRBD1. In germline, CDR1 is MDHEN, CDR2 SYDVKM. The CDR3 runs to 12 residues. The ends lost 7 bases at V and 9 bases at J; junction bases unmatched: 9. This chain's CDR3 is CASTDRVDRQYF. The DNA for the CDR3 is TGTGCCAGCACCGACAGGGTAGATAGGCAGTACTTC. The variable domain in full, with the rest retrieved from reference TRBV28 and TRBJ2-7, is DVKVTQSSRYLVKRTGEKVFLECVQDMDHENMFWYRQDPGLGLRLIYFSYDVKMKEKGDIPEGYSVSREKKERFSLILESASTNQTSMYLCASTDRVDRQYFGPGTRLTVT.

This chain joins TRBV27 and TRBJ2-7, with D perhaps TRBD2 (6 bases). CDR3 length equals 16 residues. V dropped 5 bases and J dropped 4 bases, with 21 bases sitting between them. Germline-derived CDR1 and CDR2 are MNHEY and SMNVEV (reference sequence). Here the CDR3 DNA reads TGTGCCAGCAGTGTCTTCGGGGGAGCCCCCTCATACGAGCAGTACTTC. It translates to CASSVFGGAPSYEQYF.

The chain recombines TRBV13 with TRBJ2-2; 11 bases agree with TRBD2. The CDR3 is 18 residues long. J was trimmed by 4 bases and V by 1 base; bases with no gene match: 8. Germline-derived CDR1 and CDR2 are PRHDT and FYEKMQ (reference sequence). The DNA of the CDR3 is TGTGCCAGCAGCTTAGAACGGGCTAGCGGGAGGACCACCGGGGAGCTGTTTTTT. Protein: CASSLERASGRTTGELFF.

The chain carries TRBV4-1 and TRBJ2-1; 11 positions agree with TRBD1. The CDR3 sequence is 17 residues long. Germline CDR1 reads MGHRA; CDR2 reads YSYEKL. The trim removed 0 bases at V and 3 bases at J, leaving 4 bases unmatched. This chain's CDR3 is CASSQEPGTGGYNEQFF. The CDR3 nucleotides are TGCGCCAGCAGCCAAGAGCCCGGGACAGGGGGCTACAATGAGCAGTTCTTC.

The gene calls are TRBV2 and TRBJ2-1; maybe TRBD1 (6 bases). Trimming left V 5 bases short and J 6 bases short, with 8 bases between. The length of the CDR3 is 12 residues. Looked up from germline, CDR1 is SNHLY and CDR2 is FYNNEI. CDR3 region: CASSTGFNEQFF. DNA of the CDR3: TGTGCCAGCAGTACAGGGTTCAATGAGCAGTTCTTC. The full variable domain, rest sourced from reference TRBV2 and TRBJ2-1, is EPEVTQTPSHQVTQMGQEVILRCVPISNHLYFYWYRQILGQKVEFLVSFYNNEISEKSEIFDDQFSVERPDGSNFTLKIRSTKLEDSAMYFCASSTGFNEQFFGPGTRLTVL.

V gene TRBV7-2 combines with J gene TRBJ2-1; TRBD2 is a possible D gene (6 bases). The CDR3 length is 15 residues. V gave up 5 bases and J gave up 5 bases, with 16 bases separating them. Germline-derived CDR1 and CDR2 are SGHTA and FQGNSA. The CDR3 DNA is TGTGCCAGCAGCCTAAGGCTAGCGAGAAACAATGAGCAGTTCTTC. Its translation: CASSLRLARNNEQFF.

V is TRBV20-1 and J is TRBJ2-7; D might be TRBD2 (6 bases). Germline V lookup: CDR1 DFQATT, CDR2 SNEGSKA (reference sequence). This CDR3 spans 10 amino acids. The DNA for the CDR3 is TGCAGCGGGGAGGATCTAGAGCAGTACTTC. Its protein is CSGEDLEQYF.

The V call is TRBV5-1, the J call TRBJ1-2; possible D gene TRBD1, 6 bases. Trimming took 3 bases from V and 3 from J, leaving 12 bases between them. CDR3 length: 14 amino acids. CDR1 SGHRS and CDR2 YFSETQ come from the germline V gene. CDR3 protein: CASSWPGHDYGYTF. The DNA of the CDR3 is TGCGCCAGCAGCTGGCCGGGACATGACTATGGCTACACCTTC.

This chain uses TRBV29-1 with TRBJ2-1; 8 bases fit TRBD2. The length of the CDR3 is 13 residues. J was trimmed by 7 bases and V by 6 bases; bases with no gene match: 8. Germline V gene lookup returns CDR1 SQVTM and CDR2 ANQGSEA. CDR3 in amino acids: CSVRTGLGNEQFF. DNA of the CDR3: TGCAGCGTCCGAACGGGACTAGGTAATGAGCAGTTCTTC.